This entry lists 32 T cell receptor beta chains sequenced from one sample in a study of cytomegalovirus exposure and HLA in healthy donors. Amplification used 60 Vbeta primers and 13 Jbeta primers. Sequenced by immunoSEQ multiplex PCR; TCRdb stores in-frame clones only, minus some. Among more than 110,000 clones listed, 79% were seen once. Sequencing used PBMCs. The receptors stem from a man aged 18 to 30 in good health and CMV-seronegative.

The chain carries TRBV11-2 and TRBJ2-2; no reliable D call. The CDR3 is 12 amino acids. Trimming took off 10 bases at V and 1 base at J, with 7 bases between the two ends. CDR1 is SGHAT, CDR2 FQNNGV, per germline. DNA for the CDR3: TGTGCCAACTCGGGGAACACCGGGGAGCTGTTTTTT. It encodes CANSGNTGELFF.

The V call is TRBV7-9, the J call TRBJ1-2; maybe TRBD1 (6 bases). With 4 bases removed from V and 4 bases from J, the gap between germline ends came to 22 bases. Germline-derived CDR1 and CDR2 are SEHNR and FQNEAQ (reference sequence). There are 17 residues in the CDR3. The CDR3 loop is CASSSYTLDRLGYGYTF. CDR3 sequence (DNA): TGTGCCAGCAGCTCGTACACCTTGGACAGACTCGGCTATGGCTACACCTTC.

The V gene is TRBV4-3, the J gene TRBJ2-1; 9 nucleotides agree with TRBD2. The CDR3 spans 19 residues. CDR1 is LGHNA, CDR2 YSLEER, per germline. V lost 0 bases and J lost 6; bases outside the gene matches: 15. CDR3 DNA: TGCGCCAGCAGCCAAGAATCTAGTGGGCTAGCGGGGATCCGCAATGAGCAGTTCTTC. Translating gives CASSQESSGLAGIRNEQFF.

J is TRBJ1-1 and V is TRBV20-1; D is undetermined. This CDR3 has 11 amino acids. Germline CDR1 DFQATT, CDR2 SNEGSKA (reference sequence). In nucleotides, the CDR3 is TGCAGCGCCCCCGGGGTCACTGAAGCTTTCTTT. It translates to CSAPGVTEAFF.

The V and J genes are TRBV27 and TRBJ2-5; 10 nucleotides line up with TRBD1. The better agreement between TRBJ2-7 and the DNA end casts doubt on the J call. The CDR3 extends over 19 amino acids. The germline V gene encodes CDR1 MNHEY and CDR2 SMNVEV (reference sequence). CDR3 region: CASSCPRDRGLLFSYEQYF. The DNA of the CDR3 is TGTGCCAGCAGTTGCCCCCGGGACAGGGGCCTCCTTTTTTCCTACGAGCAGTACTTC.

This chain connects TRBV11-2 to TRBJ1-1; D perhaps matches TRBD1 (6 bases). V lost 3 bases and J 1 base, leaving 9 bases between the germline ends. The CDR3 is 14 residues long. From germline, CDR1 is SGHAT and CDR2 FQNNGV. CDR3 amino acids: CASSFGGANTEAFF. CDR3 sequence (DNA): TGTGCCAGCAGCTTTGGGGGGGCGAACACTGAAGCTTTCTTT.

J is TRBJ1-6 and V is TRBV7-9; 7 bases fit TRBD1. The CDR3 has 14 residues. The V gene's germline CDR1 is SEHNR and CDR2 FQNEAQ (reference sequence). The trim removed 5 bases at V and 7 bases at J, leaving 5 bases unmatched. CDR3 sequence: CASSLDRRNSPLHF. The CDR3 DNA is TGTGCCAGCAGCCTGGACAGGAGGAATTCACCCCTCCACTTT.

This chain joins TRBV23-1 and TRBJ2-7; possible D gene TRBD2, 5 bases. TRBV23-1 is an ORF, and what it does is uncertain. The CDR3 sequence is 15 residues long. V was pared by 10 bases and J by 2 bases, with 21 bases between. The CDR3 region has the DNA TGCGCCACCACGGCGGCCCGGGGTCCGGCCTACGAGCAGTACTTC. Its protein is CATTAARGPAYEQYF.

The V and J genes are TRBV7-2 and TRBJ1-4, with 7 nucleotides matching TRBD1. With V trimmed by 5 bases and J by 8 bases, 8 bases remained unmatched. The CDR3 runs 14 residues. CDR1 is SGHTA, CDR2 FQGNSA, per germline. Here the CDR3 reads CASSQETGWEKLFF. DNA for the CDR3: TGTGCCAGCAGCCAAGAGACAGGGTGGGAAAAACTGTTTTTT.

The CDR3 DNA follows: TGTGCCAGCTCACCAGGGGCAGGTAACTCTGGAAACACCATATATTTT. Protein: CASSPGAGNSGNTIYF. The chain employs TRBV18 and TRBJ1-3; D perhaps matches TRBD1 (5 bases). The ends were cut back, 2 bases at V and 0 bases at J, with 11 bases in the middle. Per germline, CDR1 KGHSH and CDR2 LQKENI. The CDR3 runs to 16 residues.

The V and J genes are TRBV4-2 and TRBJ2-2; the match to TRBD2 covers 7 bases. The V gene end was trimmed by 1 base and the J gene end by 1 base; junction bases not matched to a gene: 12. The CDR3 consists of 19 residues. CDR1 and CDR2 (germline): LGHNA, YNFKEQ. The CDR3 reads CASSQGSSGEILNTGELFF. CDR3 nucleotides: TGTGCCAGCAGCCAAGGCTCTAGCGGCGAAATCTTGAACACCGGGGAGCTGTTTTTT.

This chain connects TRBV2 to TRBJ1-6, with D perhaps matching TRBD1 (5 bases). Trimming shortened V by 6 bases and J by 9 bases, and 15 bases separated the two germline ends. The CDR3 consists of 14 residues. Germline-derived CDR1 and CDR2 are SNHLY and FYNNEI. The CDR3 DNA reads TGTGCCAGCAGGGGGGGAGTTCCCTCTTCACCCCTCCACTTT. Amino acid sequence: CASRGGVPSSPLHF. Combining the CDR3 with reference TRBV2 and TRBJ1-6 gives the whole variable domain EPEVTQTPSHQVTQMGQEVILRCVPISNHLYFYWYRQILGQKVEFLVSFYNNEISEKSEIFDDQFSVERPDGSNFTLKIRSTKLEDSAMYFCASRGGVPSSPLHFGNGTRLTVT.

The gene calls are TRBV19 and TRBJ1-2; 10 bases are a match to TRBD1. The CDR3 sequence is 16 residues long. CDR1 and CDR2 from the germline V gene are LNHDA and SQIVND (reference sequence). V dropped 3 bases and J dropped 7; count of bases not matched to a gene: 11. CDR3 nucleotides: TGTGCCAGTAGTATGACAGGGGGCCATATCTGGAGTGGCTACACCTTC. Translation gives CASSMTGGHIWSGYTF.

Here the CDR3 reads CASSFQGPNYEQYF. CDR3 DNA sequence: TGTGCCAGCAGCTTCCAGGGGCCGAACTACGAGCAGTACTTC. The chain has TRBV7-9 and TRBJ2-7; the D gene is possibly TRBD1 (6 bases). Trimming stripped 3 bases from V and 3 bases from J, with 12 bases between. CDR1 is SEHNR, CDR2 FQNEAQ, per germline (reference sequence). The CDR3 sequence is 14 residues long.

The V gene is TRBV27, the J gene TRBJ1-2; 8 positions agree with TRBD1. Looked up from germline, CDR1 is MNHEY and CDR2 is SMNVEV (reference sequence). The CDR3 contains 15 residues. Germline trimming cut 8 bases from V and 3 bases from J; bases unmatched to any gene: 11. The CDR3 DNA sequence: TGTGCCAGCCAATCAACAGGGGGATGGGACTATGGCTACACCTTC. It yields the protein CASQSTGGWDYGYTF.

This chain links TRBV5-1 with TRBJ2-1; tentative D call: TRBD1 (6 bases). The V end was cut by 4 bases, the J end by 3 bases, with 14 bases between. Looked up from germline, CDR1 is SGHRS and CDR2 is YFSETQ. CDR3 length: 15 residues. In DNA form, the CDR3 reads TGCGCCAGCAGCCTAGGGGGTGTTATCTACAATGAGCAGTTCTTC. Translating it yields CASSLGGVIYNEQFF.

The V call is TRBV9, the J call TRBJ2-3; 9 bases match TRBD1. The CDR3 is 16 amino acids. Trimming at V came to 4 bases and at J to 6 bases, leaving 12 bases not matched to a gene. CDR1 and CDR2 (germline): SGDLS, YYNGEE. In DNA, the CDR3 is TGTGCCAGCAGCTCCTCGGACAGGGGACGGCCGGATACGCAGTATTTT. Translating it yields CASSSSDRGRPDTQYF.

The chain links TRBV6-1 to TRBJ1-3; 8 positions agree with TRBD1. V shed 5 bases, J shed 3 bases, and the junction held 3 bases outside the gene matches. This CDR3 region has 14 residues. The germline gives CDR1 MNHNS, CDR2 SASEGT. The chain's CDR3 is CASSKDRVGNTIYF. The CDR3 DNA is TGTGCCAGCAGTAAGGACAGGGTTGGAAACACCATATATTTT.

This rearrangement joins TRBV4-1 to TRBJ2-1, with D perhaps matching TRBD2 (6 bases). V shed 0 bases and J shed 8 bases, with 14 bases lying between them. The length of the CDR3 is 15 residues. The germline CDR1 and CDR2 sequences are MGHRA and YSYEKL. The CDR3 DNA reads as TGCGCCAGCAGCCAAGAGGCTAGCGTGGGTGATGAGCAGTTCTTC. Its translation is CASSQEASVGDEQFF.

The rearrangement joins TRBV11-3 to TRBJ1-4, with TRBD1 identical over 7 bases. The CDR3 runs to 17 residues. From germline, CDR1 is SGHNT and CDR2 YENEEA. The V segment lost 1 base and the J segment 1 base; nucleotides outside the gene matches: 6. In DNA form, the CDR3 reads TGTGCCAGCAGCTTAGCTTTAACAGGGGAAACTAATGAAAAACTGTTTTTT. The encoded protein is CASSLALTGETNEKLFF.

The chain carries TRBV5-5 and TRBJ2-3, with 7 bases that match TRBD2. The CDR3 is 15 amino acids. CDR1 is SGHKS, CDR2 YYEKEE, per germline (reference sequence). V gave up 1 base and J gave up 7 bases; unmatched junction bases: 9. The CDR3 nucleotides read TGTGCCAGCAGCTTGTCTAGCGGATCCCTTAATACGCAGTATTTT. Its protein product is CASSLSSGSLNTQYF.

V is TRBV6-5 and J is TRBJ2-7, with a possible D match to TRBD1 (5 bases). Trimming left V 8 bases short and J 2 bases short, with 10 bases between. The CDR3 runs 12 residues. Per germline, CDR1 MNHEY and CDR2 SVGAGI. CDR3 amino acids: CASSDSTYEQYF. As DNA, the CDR3 is TGTGCCAGCTCAGACAGTACCTACGAGCAGTACTTC.

The chain combines TRBV19 with TRBJ1-2; no definite D call. V dropped 5 bases and J dropped 6 bases, with 13 bases sitting between them. CDR3 length equals 13 residues. CDR1 LNHDA and CDR2 SQIVND come from the germline V gene (reference sequence). The CDR3: CASSGRITHGYTF. The CDR3 DNA reads TGTGCCAGTAGTGGCAGGATTACTCATGGCTACACCTTC. Full variable domain (rest looked up from reference TRBV19 and TRBJ1-2): DGGITQSPKYLFRKEGQNVTLSCEQNLNHDAMYWYRQDPGQGLRLIYYSQIVNDFQKGDIAEGYSVSREKKESFPLTVTSAQKNPTAFYLCASSGRITHGYTFGSGTRLTVV.

The CDR3 bases are TGTGCCAGCAGTCTTACAGGGTTCCACGAGCAGTACTTC. Its translation is CASSLTGFHEQYF. This chain joins TRBV6-5 and TRBJ2-7; D is perhaps TRBD1 (6 bases). The germline V gene has CDR1 MNHEY and CDR2 SVGAGI. Between the trimmed V and J ends, which lost 5 bases and 5 bases, there was a span of 13 bases. This CDR3 comprises 13 residues.

The rearrangement links TRBV7-3 to TRBJ2-5; 7 bases agree with TRBD2. V dropped 1 base and J dropped 4; count of bases not matched to a gene: 9. The germline V gene encodes CDR1 SGHTA and CDR2 FQGTGA. CDR3 size: 16 residues. CDR3 loop: CASSLRGVGEGETQYF. The CDR3 nucleotides read TGTGCCAGCAGCTTAAGAGGAGTGGGGGAGGGAGAGACCCAGTACTTC.

The sample holds one count of this clone. The J gene is TRBJ1-1, the V gene TRBV2; tentatively, D is TRBD1 (5 bases). The germline CDR1 and CDR2 sequences are SNHLY and FYNNEI. CDR3 size: 14 residues. V was clipped by 5 bases and J by 2 bases, with 12 bases between them. The DNA of the CDR3 is TGTGCCAGCAGTAACGACAGACTCAACACTGAAGCTTTCTTT. This translates into CASSNDRLNTEAFF.

CDR3 sequence (DNA): TGTGCCAGCAGTCCAGGCACCGGGACTGGGGGCACTGAAGCTTTCTTT. This codes for CASSPGTGTGGTEAFF. This chain uses TRBV7-8 with TRBJ1-1; perhaps TRBD1 as D (5 bases). Germline V CDR1 and CDR2: SGHVS, FQNEAQ. The CDR3 sequence is 16 residues long. Trimming stripped 6 bases from V and 4 bases from J, with 21 bases between.

The J gene is TRBJ2-3, the V gene TRBV6-6; tentatively, D is TRBD2 (6 bases). The CDR3 runs 15 residues. V lost 0 bases, J lost 11 bases, and 18 bases lay in between. Germline V gene sequence: CDR1 MNHNY, CDR2 SVGAGI (reference sequence). This chain's CDR3 is CASSYSEGSGLGQYF. The CDR3 DNA is TGTGCCAGCAGTTACTCGGAGGGTTCTGGTTTAGGGCAGTATTTT.

The rearrangement links TRBV7-2 to TRBJ1-1; D is perhaps TRBD1 (6 bases). The germline V gene has CDR1 SGHTA and CDR2 FQGNSA. V gave up 5 bases and J gave up 1 base, with 11 bases separating them. CDR3 length: 14 amino acids. The CDR3 coding sequence is TGTGCCAGCAGCCCGGTAGGGGGGAACACTGAAGCTTTCTTT. This sequence encodes CASSPVGGNTEAFF.

The chain combines TRBV12-2 with TRBJ2-7; the D segment call TRBD2 is taken from the table without a DNA check. TRBV12-2 is termed a pseudogene. The CDR3 totals 18 residues. CDR3 coding DNA: TGTGCAAGTCGCCCTTTTCTCAAATGGGGGGTATTACCCTACGAGCAGTACTTC. This sequence encodes CASRPFLKWGVLPYEQYF.

There are a few counts of this clone. The V call is TRBV25-1, the J call TRBJ2-7, with D maybe TRBD1 (5 bases). CDR3 length: 13 residues. Germline assignment: CDR1 MGHDK and CDR2 SYGVNS. Between the trimmed V and J ends, which lost 7 bases and 3 bases, there was a span of 13 bases. The CDR3 coding sequence is TGTGCCAGCACCAGTAGACAGCTCTACGAGCAGTACTTC. Protein sequence: CASTSRQLYEQYF.

The chain employs TRBV13 and TRBJ2-5, with D unresolved. Germline V gene data show CDR1 as PRHDT and CDR2 as FYEKMQ (reference sequence). V lost 5 bases, J lost 4 bases, and 5 bases lay in between. The CDR3 consists of 11 residues. Written as DNA, the CDR3 is TGTGCCAGCAGCCTTCGAGAGACCCAGTACTTC. It codes for CASSLRETQYF.